This TCR beta chain was recovered during a study of cytomegalovirus exposure and HLA in healthy donors. The V end was cut by 5 bases, the J end by 4 bases, with 11 bases between. This CDR3 contains 13 residues. CDR1 MNHEY and CDR2 SVGAGI come from the germline V gene. The PCR ran on 60 Vbeta and 13 Jbeta primers. Generated by immunoSEQ multiplex PCR, the TCRdb table keeps only in-frame clones and is missing some. The sample shows roughly 49,000 clones, about four fifths of them seen only once. This clonotype originated in a boy younger than 18 in good health and CMV-seropositive. The chain links TRBV6-5 to TRBJ1-1; a possible D gene is TRBD1 (5 bases). The sequencing input was PBMCs. The CDR3 DNA follows: TGTGCCAGCAGTCCTGGGGGAGGCACTGAAGCTTTCTTT. Translation gives CASSPGGGTEAFF.